This TCR beta chain was recovered during a study of monozygotic twins with inflammatory bowel disease. With the 5' RACE reads reprocessed, TCRdb shows one record per CDR3 protein and no DNA. The sample table sets out approximately 330,000 distinct CDR3 sequences. Germline CDR1 reads MRHNA; CDR2 reads SNTAGT. CDR3 length: 13 residues. Sequenced input: blood. The source of this sequence is a human donor with ulcerative colitis or Crohn's disease, or a healthy co-twin of an affected twin (not recorded which). The chain is built from TRBV6-4 and TRBJ1-1. The chain's CDR3 is CATRDREGTEAFF.